This T cell receptor (beta chain) is drawn from a study of blood T cells in healthy people across ages. About this clonotype: Antigen unknown.

Germline V gene data show CDR1 as MDHEN and CDR2 as SYDVKM. Trimming pared 7 bases from V and 4 bases from J, leaving 8 bases between. CDR3 size: 12 residues. PCR was performed a second time for about 6 to 12 cycles using a sample-barcoded 5' primer and a J-beta primer mix. Researchers report that a template-switch adaptor with 12 random nucleotides tagged each cDNA molecule. TCRdb re-called the 5' RACE reads with MiXCR, one entry per CDR3 protein. The top ten clones hold approximately 22% of a sample with over 1,500,000 distinct CDR3 sequences, about 39% of them seen once. The study, taken as a whole, reports: Higher naive T cell percentage went strongly together with higher TCR beta diversity.

Every donor provided around 10 milliliters of peripheral blood. The sequenced sample consisted of blood. The receptor was derived from a human donor in good health. V gene TRBV28 combines with J gene TRBJ1-5; D unresolved. The CDR3 region has the DNA TGTGCCAGCACTATGCTAAATCAGCCCCAGCATTTT. Residues: CASTMLNQPQHF.